This TCR beta chain originates from a study of breast tumors, draining lymph nodes, adjacent tissues. Overall study results and limits: The data were judged consistent with most tumor T cells coming from lymph node and expanding in tumor.

V shed 6 bases and J shed 7 bases, with 19 bases lying between them. Germline V gene data show CDR1 as MNHEY and CDR2 as SMNVEV (reference sequence). This CDR3 has 14 residues. This clonotype was observed many times. The antigen is unknown. TCRdb used MiXCR to reprocess the multiplex PCR reads, holding one entry per CDR3 protein. The sample holds 90,000 to 120,000 distinct CDR3 sequences, roughly 20% seen once. Breast cancer patients provided tissue from their axillary draining lymph nodes. The chain is built from TRBV27 and TRBJ2-7; the D is unclear. This receptor was identified in a female donor with breast cancer. Some clones in this sample may be carry-over from other donors' samples. The sequenced sample was axillary lymph node tissue. In DNA, the CDR3 is TGTGCCAGCAGAAAAAGTGGCTACATGGGGGAGCAGTACTTC. It encodes CASRKSGYMGEQYF.